Reported below is one TCR beta chain. Its antigen is not yet known. Per-base quality was not reported, and no clone a single base away is much larger than it. Using the deep immunoSEQ assay, TCR CDR3 regions were amplified from genomic DNA by multiplex PCR. Extracted genomic DNA from each cell subset was spread evenly across all wells of several immunoSEQ 96-well plates, with each plate serving as a replicate. For sorted subsets, each replicate PCR was loaded with approximately 190 ng genomic DNA, equivalent to about 33,000 T cell genomes. The purified libraries were quantified using a Qubit 3.0 fluorometer, sized with a Bioanalyzer 2100, and then quantified again using the KAPA Library Quantification kit. Every immunoSEQ 96-well plate was sequenced on a separate single-read 150-cycle Illumina NextSeq 550 flow cell. On the authors' methods: Because the immunoSEQ output included only junctional sequences and no quality scores, the filtering could not be the same as the filtering used for full-length reads. To assign V/J genes and CDR3, sequences were annotated using PyIR, a Python wrapper for IgBLAST v1.9, with IMGT germline references. Any read was removed if the V/J assignment was weak (E-value above 1e-6), the CDR3 was missing, or the read contained stop codons, out-of-frame junctions, or ambiguous translated residues. V3J clonotypes were defined by identical inferred V gene, J gene, and CDR3 amino acid sequence. The percentage overlap between two repertoires was calculated by dividing the number of shared unique clonotypes by the size of the smaller repertoire. Richness of each repertoire was evaluated using RTK rarefaction, the Chao1 estimator, and Recon v2.1 estimates of unobserved clonotypes. Generation probabilities were computed with OLGA for all TCRbeta clonotypes obtained by the gDNA method from four donors. Not all clones reach the TCRdb copy of this immuneACCESS table, which keeps in-frame sequences only. Checked studies attribute under half of the gap to unresolved V genes and leave the rest unexplained. V, J and clone size were drawn from that table, and D and trimming were deduced from the DNA. The sample table records a few million clones; around 92% of these occur just once. The leading ten clones occupy approximately 0.39% of the sample.

CDR1 SGHTA and CDR2 FQGNSA are derived from the germline V gene. V and J lose 1 base and 8 bases, and a span of 18 bases separates them. The CDR3 covers 16 residues, taking in both the cysteine and the phenylalanine. Left in the record is the CDR3 DNA by itself, 48 bases read in frame from the first base. This entry is derived from a study of shared clonotypes between healthy human individuals (dated by TCRdb to 2019 to 2021). Regarding the study in general: A couple of women and a few men aged 18 to 49 years were included in the cohort. Blood TCR repertoires of five healthy adults were deeply sequenced to estimate repertoire size and the extent of clonotype sharing between individuals. Per donor, three plates each were used for CD4 naive and CD4 memory, two for CD8 naive, and one for CD8 memory. Each donor's leukapheresis produced roughly between about 0.9 and 9.5 billion PBMCs. To increase sequencing depth and limit assay-specific biases, different laboratories used diverse techniques to prepare libraries and sequence TCR repertoires. Broader findings and caveats from the paper: Rarefaction of sorted-subset datasets indicated incomplete sequencing despite the large sequencing depth. Compared with non-shared clonotypes, clonotypes shared by all four sorted-subset donors had higher generation probabilities. Based on pairwise subsampling, the degree of clonotype sharing among donors was expected to be affected by sequencing depth. Naive subsets generally had larger estimated clonotype richness than memory subsets. When several donors were compared, the shared fraction of clonotypes was around 4.6% for naive CD4, about 4% for naive CD8, 2.3% for memory CD4, and around 0.37% for memory CD8. Sampling was restricted to blood, and TCR repertoires in tissue are likely to differ from TCR repertoires in blood. The genetic and exposure-history diversity represented was limited by the small number of donors.

The donors were healthy, HIV-negative adults who had no recently reported acute infections or vaccinations. All donors were Caucasian adults living in Nashville, Tennessee, USA. CD4+ T cells were enriched through magnetic negative selection, after which naive cells were positively selected on CD45RA and the remaining negative fraction served as the memory subset. Blood was collected by leukapheresis, and PBMCs were isolated by Ficoll-Histopaque density gradient centrifugation and then cryopreserved in liquid nitrogen vapor phase. Analytical flow cytometry was used to check the purity and quantity of each magnetically sorted T cell population. Each sorted fraction had its genomic DNA isolated and then quantified by UV absorbance on a Nanodrop 2000c.

The receptor was derived from a man between 18 and 35 years old in good health. Some clones in this sample may be carry-over from other donors' samples. The rearrangement joined TRBV7-2 to TRBJ2-1; the D call is possibly TRBD1 or TRBD2, each sharing 5 bases. Sequenced material: naive CD4+ T cells from PBMCs. The sample's cell subset or site label, in plain terms: CD45RA+ positively selected. The sequence in DNA is TGTGCCAGCAGCTTAGTGGGGGTCCGATTAGGCGATGAGCAGTTCTTC. The resulting protein is CASSLVGVRLGDEQFF.